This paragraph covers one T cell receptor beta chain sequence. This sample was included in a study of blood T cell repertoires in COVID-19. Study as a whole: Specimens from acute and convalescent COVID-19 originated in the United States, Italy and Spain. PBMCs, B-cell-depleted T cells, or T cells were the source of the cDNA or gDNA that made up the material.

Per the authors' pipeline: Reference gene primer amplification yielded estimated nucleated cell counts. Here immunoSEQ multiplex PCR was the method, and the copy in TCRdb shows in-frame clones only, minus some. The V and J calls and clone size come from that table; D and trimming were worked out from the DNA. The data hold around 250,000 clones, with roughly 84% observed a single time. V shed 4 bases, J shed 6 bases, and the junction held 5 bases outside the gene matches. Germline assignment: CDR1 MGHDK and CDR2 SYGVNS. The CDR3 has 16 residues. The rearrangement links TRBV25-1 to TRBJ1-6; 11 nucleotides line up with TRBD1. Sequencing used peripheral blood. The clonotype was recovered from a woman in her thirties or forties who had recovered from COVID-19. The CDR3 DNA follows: TGTGCCAGCAGTGTAGGGACAGGGGGTTTTAATTCACCCCTCCACTTT. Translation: CASSVGTGGFNSPLHF.